The present T cell receptor beta chain was sequenced within a study of ipilimumab plus nivolumab after autologous stem cell transplantation. Starting 14 to 28 days after autologous transplant, ipilimumab 1 mg/kg was given. TCRdb's copy holds only in-frame clones and misses some; the assay was immunoSEQ multiplex PCR. The sample holds tens of thousands of clones, 90% to 95% seen once. From germline, CDR1 is ENHRY and CDR2 SYGVKD. Trimming pared 3 bases from V and 3 bases from J, leaving 17 bases between. The CDR3 extends over 16 amino acids. The TCR originated in a male donor with multiple myeloma. This rearrangement joins TRBV10-3 to TRBJ2-5; D tentatively fits TRBD1 or TRBD2 (5 bases each). The sequenced sample was PBMCs, obtained in a trial of ipilimumab plus nivolumab as post-transplant consolidation. The CDR3 sequence is CAISDPQEGREETQYF. In nucleotides, the CDR3 is TGTGCCATCAGTGACCCACAAGAGGGCAGGGAAGAGACCCAGTACTTC.